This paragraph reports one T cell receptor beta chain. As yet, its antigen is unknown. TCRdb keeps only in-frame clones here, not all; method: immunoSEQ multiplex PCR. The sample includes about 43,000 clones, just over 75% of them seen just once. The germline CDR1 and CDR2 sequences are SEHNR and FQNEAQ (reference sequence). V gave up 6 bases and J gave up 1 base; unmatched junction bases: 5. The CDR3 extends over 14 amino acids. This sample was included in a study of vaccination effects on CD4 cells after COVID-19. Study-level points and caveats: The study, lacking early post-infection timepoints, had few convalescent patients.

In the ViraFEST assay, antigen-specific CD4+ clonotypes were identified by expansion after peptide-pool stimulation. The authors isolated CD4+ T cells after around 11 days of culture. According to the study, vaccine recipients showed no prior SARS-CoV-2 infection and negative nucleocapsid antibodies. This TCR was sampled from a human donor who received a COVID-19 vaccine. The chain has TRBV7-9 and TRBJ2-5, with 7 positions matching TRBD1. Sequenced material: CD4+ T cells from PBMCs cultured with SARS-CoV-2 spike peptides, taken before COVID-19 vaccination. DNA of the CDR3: TGTGCCAGCAGACTAGGGACAGCCCAAGAGACCCAGTACTTC. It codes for CASRLGTAQETQYF.